The TCR beta chain described here comes from a study of vaccination and CD4 T cells after COVID-19. Study-wide background: The makeup of the convalescents was six males and four females, two of them Hispanic.

The treatment is: roughly nine-day PBMC culture with coronavirus spike peptide pools or control peptides (ViraFEST assay). Negative selection recovered the CD4+ T cells once they had spent around ten days in culture. V lost 4 bases and J 2 bases, leaving 9 bases between the germline ends. The CDR3 is made up of 13 amino acids. Germline V CDR1 and CDR2: SQVTM, ANQGSEA. This clonotype was found once. Its antigen remains unknown. CD4+ T cells that had been cultured provided DNA sequenced with the Oncomine TCR Beta short-read assay. Genomic DNA was isolated from cultured CD4+ T cells. One entry per CDR3 protein results from TCRdb running MiXCR on the PCR reads. The profile shows about 11,000 distinct CDR3 sequences, 43% of them singletons.

The V gene is TRBV29-1, the J gene TRBJ2-1; D not resolved. The receptor was derived from a human donor who had recovered from COVID-19. Sequences were obtained from CD4+ T cells from blood, cultured in vitro. This chain's CDR3 is CSVVSATYNEQFF. The CDR3 DNA reads as TGCAGCGTTGTGTCCGCGACCTACAATGAGCAGTTCTTC.